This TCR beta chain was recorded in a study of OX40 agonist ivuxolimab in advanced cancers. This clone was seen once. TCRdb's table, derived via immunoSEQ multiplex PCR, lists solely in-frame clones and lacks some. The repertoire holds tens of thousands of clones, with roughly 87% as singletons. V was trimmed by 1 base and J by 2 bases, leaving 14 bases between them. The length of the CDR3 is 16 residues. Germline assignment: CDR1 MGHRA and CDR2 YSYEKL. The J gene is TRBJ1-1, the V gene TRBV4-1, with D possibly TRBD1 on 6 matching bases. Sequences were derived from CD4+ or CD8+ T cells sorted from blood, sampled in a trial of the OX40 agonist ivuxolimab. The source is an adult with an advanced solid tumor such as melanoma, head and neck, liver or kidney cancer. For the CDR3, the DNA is TGCGCCAGCAGCCAAGGTCTCGGACAGAGTAACACTGAAGCTTTCTTT. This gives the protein CASSQGLGQSNTEAFF.